This T cell receptor (beta chain) comes out of a study of blood T cell repertoires in COVID-19. On the study more broadly: Specimens from acute and convalescent COVID-19 originated in the United States, Italy and Spain. T cells, B-cell-depleted T cells, or PBMCs supplied cDNA or gDNA.

V trimming: 5 bases; J trimming: 2 bases; junction bases outside the gene matches: 17. CDR3 length: 19 amino acids. Looked up from germline, CDR1 is SGHAT and CDR2 is FQNNGV. Participants were aged about 18 to 95 years, lived in 20 to 30 US areas, and enrolled virtually. As originally analysed: Cell counts per sample came from amplifying reference gene primers. Libraries were prepared by immunoSEQ multiplex PCR; TCRdb keeps only in-frame clonotypes and omits some of them. That table supplies the V and J calls and clone size; D and trimming were determined from the DNA. The table includes about 280,000 clones, 80% to 90% detected once.

This receptor was identified in a woman in her 30s with acute COVID-19. The chain couples TRBV11-2 to TRBJ2-1; 8 bases are a match to TRBD2. Sequencing was carried out using PBMCs or T cells enriched from blood (not recorded which). The CDR3 is CASSKPQVGSGDTYNEQFF. The CDR3 DNA reads TGTGCCAGCAGCAAACCCCAGGTCGGTAGCGGGGACACCTACAATGAGCAGTTCTTC.